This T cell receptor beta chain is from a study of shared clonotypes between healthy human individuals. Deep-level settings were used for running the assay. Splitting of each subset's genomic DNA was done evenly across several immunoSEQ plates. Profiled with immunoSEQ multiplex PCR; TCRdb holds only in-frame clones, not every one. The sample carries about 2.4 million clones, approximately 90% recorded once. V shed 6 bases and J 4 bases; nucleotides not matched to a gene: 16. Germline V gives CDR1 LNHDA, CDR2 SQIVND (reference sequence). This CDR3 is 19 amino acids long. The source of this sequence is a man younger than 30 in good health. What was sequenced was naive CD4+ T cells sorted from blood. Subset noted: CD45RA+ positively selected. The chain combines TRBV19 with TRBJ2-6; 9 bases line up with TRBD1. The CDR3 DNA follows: TGTGCCAGTAGGGCTGTTTGGACAGGGGTTAACGCGGGGGCCAACGTCCTGACTTTC. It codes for CASRAVWTGVNAGANVLTF.